Presented here are 27 T cell receptor beta chains from one specimen sequenced in a study of T-cell reconstitution after alpha-beta-depleted transplantation in children. As it was prepared, the TCRbeta library received unique molecular identifiers. TCRdb redid the calling of the PCR reads with MiXCR, one entry per CDR3 protein. The sample holds about 870,000 distinct CDR3 sequences, less than 20% seen once. The material sequenced was PBMCs, mostly from graft donor cells, taken 360 days after TCRalphabeta/CD19-depleted stem cell transplant. The receptors come from a male patient younger than 18 who had a stem cell transplant for acute lymphoblastic leukemia, so the T cells may come from the graft donor.

This clonotype showed up many times. The rearrangement joins TRBV4-1 to TRBJ2-1, with D perhaps TRBD2 (5 bases). Germline V gene lookup returns CDR1 MGHRA and CDR2 YSYEKL. The CDR3 totals 14 residues. Trimming took off 6 bases at V and 6 bases at J, with 15 bases between the two ends. CDR3 loop: CASRLSGLGNEQFF. The CDR3 DNA reads as TGCGCCAGCAGACTCAGCGGTTTGGGCAATGAGCAGTTCTTC.

CDR3 nucleotide sequence: TGTGCCAGCAGCTTATTTAGGGGACTAGCCTTGAATGAGCAGTTCTTC. It is translated as CASSLFRGLALNEQFF. This chain uses TRBV7-9 with TRBJ2-1, with 9 bases identical to TRBD2. V was clipped by 2 bases and J by 7 bases; unmatched bases: 9. CDR3 length: 16 amino acids. Germline V lookup: CDR1 SEHNR, CDR2 FQNEAQ (reference sequence).

This clonotype came up many times. V and J are TRBV15 and TRBJ2-5; TRBD1 agrees at 7 bases. The V gene end was trimmed by 0 bases and the J gene end by 1 base; junction bases not matched to a gene: 2. This CDR3 is 15 amino acids long. The germline gives CDR1 LNHNV, CDR2 YYDKDF (reference sequence). The CDR3: CATSREGGAQETQYF. DNA for the CDR3: TGTGCCACCAGCAGAGAAGGGGGCGCCCAAGAGACCCAGTACTTC.

V is TRBV4-2 and J is TRBJ2-5; 7 nucleotides agree with TRBD1. CDR1 is LGHNA, CDR2 YNFKEQ, per germline. The J segment lost 4 bases and the V segment lost 0 bases, leaving 11 bases of the junction unmatched. The CDR3 consists of 17 residues. CDR3 sequence (DNA): TGTGCCAGCAGCCAAGATAAGGTCCGGACAGGCAGAGAGACCCAGTACTTC. Amino acids: CASSQDKVRTGRETQYF.

This clonotype was found a few times. The gene calls are TRBV12-3 or TRBV12-4 and TRBJ2-5; D may be TRBD1 or TRBD2 (5 bases each). With 2 bases removed from V and 3 bases from J, the gap between germline ends came to 10 bases. The CDR3 extends over 14 amino acids. CDR3 region: CASSLKGPKETQYF. In DNA form, the CDR3 reads TGTGCCAGCAGTTTAAAGGGACCTAAAGAGACCCAGTACTTC.

The chain is built from TRBV12-3 or TRBV12-4 and TRBJ1-5, with D tentatively TRBD1 (5 bases). V lost 5 bases to trimming and J lost 4 bases, with 21 bases between them. The CDR3 loop spans 17 amino acids. CDR3 protein: CASSPHGTSIANQPQHF. CDR3 sequence (DNA): TGTGCCAGCAGTCCCCACGGGACCTCTATTGCGAATCAGCCCCAGCATTTT.

The table lists this clonotype with a few counts. The J gene is TRBJ2-2, the V gene TRBV5-1; D not certain. V lost 2 bases, J lost 1 base, and 12 bases lay in between. Germline loops: CDR1 SGHRS, CDR2 YFSETQ. CDR3 length: 16 amino acids. In DNA, the CDR3 is TGCGCCAGCAGCTTTTCCAGGACGGGGAACACCGGGGAGCTGTTTTTT. It codes for CASSFSRTGNTGELFF.

This clonotype was observed at least ten times. This sequence joins TRBV9 and TRBJ2-7, with 7 nucleotides matching TRBD1. The V and J ends lost 3 bases and 0 bases, in that order; junction bases with no gene match: 6. The CDR3 contains 15 residues. In germline, CDR1 is SGDLS, CDR2 YYNGEE. The CDR3 loop reads CASSAQGFHSYEQYF. DNA for the CDR3: TGTGCCAGCAGCGCACAGGGGTTTCACTCCTACGAGCAGTACTTC.

The chain carries TRBV5-1 and TRBJ1-4; TRBD1 agrees at 9 bases. CDR3 length equals 18 residues. Germline CDR1 SGHRS, CDR2 YFSETQ. The V and J ends lost 2 bases and 3 bases, in that order; junction bases with no gene match: 11. The CDR3 coding sequence is TGCGCCAGCAGCTTAACCGGGACAGGGAATGCCCCTAATGAAAAACTGTTTTTT. Translating gives CASSLTGTGNAPNEKLFF.

The genes are TRBV7-9 and TRBJ2-1, with TRBD1 matching over 8 bases. Germline lookup yields CDR1 SEHNR and CDR2 FQNEAQ (reference sequence). The CDR3 has 15 amino acids. Unmatched junction bases numbered 8, after V lost 5 bases and J lost 5 bases. Here the CDR3 reads CASSLIGQGHNEQFF. Written as DNA, the CDR3 is TGTGCCAGCAGCCTAATCGGACAGGGCCACAATGAGCAGTTCTTC.

V usage is TRBV27 and J usage is TRBJ2-2, with D maybe TRBD1 (5 bases). V lost 8 bases, J lost 2 bases, and 12 bases lay in between. The CDR3 sequence is 14 residues long. Germline CDR1 is MNHEY and CDR2 is SMNVEV (reference sequence). CDR3: CASGQYLNTGELFF. In DNA, the CDR3 is TGTGCCAGCGGACAATATTTAAACACCGGGGAGCTGTTTTTT.

V and J are TRBV10-3 and TRBJ2-1, with unresolved D. This CDR3 comprises 14 residues. The V and J ends lost 11 bases and 4 bases respectively, with 18 bases between them. The germline V gene encodes CDR1 ENHRY and CDR2 SYGVKD. The CDR3 region is CAAGWAGAYNEQFF. Here the CDR3 DNA reads TGTGCCGCCGGGTGGGCCGGAGCTTACAATGAGCAGTTCTTC.

This clonotype has more than one count but fewer than ten. This sequence joins TRBV6-2 or TRBV6-3 and TRBJ2-4; D call uncertain. Trimming shortened V by 5 bases and J by 6 bases, and 8 bases separated the two germline ends. CDR3 length: 12 residues. Germline CDR1 reads MNHEY; CDR2 reads SVGEGT. CDR3 sequence (DNA): TGTGCCAGCAGTAAGGGCGTAAACATTCAGTACTTC. The encoded protein is CASSKGVNIQYF.

The chain uses TRBV28 and TRBJ1-2, with 7 bases fitting TRBD1. The V gene's germline CDR1 is MDHEN and CDR2 SYDVKM. The CDR3 spans 13 residues. J lost 4 bases, V lost 11 bases, and 10 bases had no gene match. CDR3 region: CAGRQGGGYGYTF. The CDR3 nucleotides are TGTGCCGGCCGACAGGGAGGGGGCTATGGCTACACCTTC.

This clonotype has only a few counts. This chain connects TRBV27 to TRBJ1-1; TRBD1 is a possible D gene (5 bases). CDR3 size: 13 residues. Germline loops: CDR1 MNHEY, CDR2 SMNVEV (reference sequence). V was clipped by 6 bases and J by 3 bases, with 11 bases between them. For the CDR3, the DNA is TGTGCCAGCAGCCGAAGACAGTACACTGAAGCTTTCTTT. As protein: CASSRRQYTEAFF.

This clonotype was found a few times. The V gene is TRBV7-3, the J gene TRBJ2-3, with 7 bases fitting TRBD2. The germline V gene encodes CDR1 SGHTA and CDR2 FQGTGA. The V and J ends lost 2 bases and 4 bases, in that order; junction bases with no gene match: 9. There are 16 residues in the CDR3. The CDR3 loop is CASSLYTGGAADTQYF. The DNA for the CDR3 is TGTGCCAGCAGCTTATATACGGGAGGAGCCGCAGATACGCAGTATTTT.

This clonotype appeared a few times. The V and J genes are TRBV13 and TRBJ2-7, with D possibly TRBD2 on 5 matching bases. CDR3 size: 14 residues. V lost 5 bases to trimming and J lost 3 bases, with 14 bases between them. CDR1 is PRHDT, CDR2 FYEKMQ, per germline (reference sequence). For the CDR3, the DNA is TGTGCCAGCAGCCCCCTAGCCTTCGACTACGAGCAGTACTTC. Protein product: CASSPLAFDYEQYF. Supplemented by reference TRBV13 and TRBJ2-7, the full variable domain reads AAGVIQSPRHLIKEKRETATLKCYPIPRHDTVYWYQQGPGQDPQFLISFYEKMQSDKGSIPDRFSAQQFSDYHSELNMSSLELGDSALYFCASSPLAFDYEQYFGPGTRLTVT.

The rearrangement joins TRBV15 to TRBJ2-3, with D uncertain. V was pared by 0 bases and J by 1 base, with 8 bases between. CDR3 length: 15 amino acids. Per germline, CDR1 LNHNV and CDR2 YYDKDF (reference sequence). The CDR3 here is CATSRDMSGTDTQYF. CDR3 nucleotide sequence: TGTGCCACCAGCAGAGATATGAGCGGCACAGATACGCAGTATTTT.

This chain links TRBV3-1 with TRBJ1-1; D unresolved. The CDR3 loop spans 15 amino acids. Germline CDR1 reads LGHDT; CDR2 reads YNNKEL (reference sequence). V lost 4 bases and J 1 base, leaving 13 bases between the germline ends. The CDR3: CASSPWGGRNTEAFF. DNA for the CDR3: TGTGCCAGCAGCCCTTGGGGAGGGAGGAACACTGAAGCTTTCTTT.

A remark on this clonotype: A much more abundant neighbour one base away suggests this may be a read error. The DNA for the CDR3 is TGCAGCGTTCAACCCGGGACAGGCGCCTACGGGCAGTACTTC. Translated: CSVQPGTGAYGQYF. V is TRBV29-1 and J is TRBJ2-7, with 8 positions matching TRBD1. There are 14 residues in the CDR3. The V gene's germline CDR1 is SQVTM and CDR2 ANQGSEA.

The chain is built from TRBV7-2 and TRBJ2-1, with D unclear. Trimming cost V 3 bases and J 8 bases, with 8 bases left between them. There are 12 residues in the CDR3. Germline V gene data show CDR1 as SGHTA and CDR2 as FQGNSA. In DNA, the CDR3 is TGTGCCAGCAGCTTCTCTAAACATGAGCAGTTCTTC. Its protein is CASSFSKHEQFF.

The rearrangement links TRBV5-1 to TRBJ1-3; tentative D call: TRBD1 (5 bases). The V gene's germline CDR1 is SGHRS and CDR2 YFSETQ. The CDR3 runs to 16 residues. V was pared by 3 bases and J by 3 bases, with 16 bases between. This CDR3 reads CASSSRWGAVGNTIYF. Written as DNA, the CDR3 is TGCGCCAGCAGCTCGCGGTGGGGCGCGGTTGGAAACACCATATATTTT.

The rearrangement links TRBV12-3 or TRBV12-4 to TRBJ2-1, with 10 bases identical to TRBD2. This CDR3 region has 16 residues. Germline trimming cut 6 bases from V and 1 base from J; bases unmatched to any gene: 6. The CDR3 protein is CASRGKREGSYNEQFF. The CDR3 nucleotides are TGTGCCAGCAGGGGTAAGCGGGAGGGTTCCTACAATGAGCAGTTCTTC.

This clonotype was recorded a few times. The CDR3 is CASSPLGQGAGTQYF. In nucleotides, the CDR3 is TGCGCCAGCAGCCCCTTAGGACAGGGGGCTGGTACGCAGTATTTT. The chain has TRBV5-1 and TRBJ2-3, with 11 bases lining up with TRBD1. V shed 4 bases and J 8 bases; nucleotides not matched to a gene: 9. Looked up from germline, CDR1 is SGHRS and CDR2 is YFSETQ. CDR3 size: 15 residues.

The chain has TRBV24-1 and TRBJ2-1, with 8 bases fitting TRBD1. Unmatched junction bases numbered 4, after V lost 4 bases and J lost 6 bases. Looked up from germline, CDR1 is KGHDR and CDR2 is SFDVKD. This CDR3 region has 14 residues. The CDR3 DNA follows: TGTGCCACCAGTGACCCAGGACAGGGCAATGAGCAGTTCTTC. Amino acid sequence: CATSDPGQGNEQFF.

This clonotype came up a few times. This rearrangement joins TRBV5-1 to TRBJ2-5; 8 bases are a match to TRBD1. The germline CDR1 and CDR2 sequences are SGHRS and YFSETQ. The CDR3 is made up of 14 amino acids. Trimming cost V 4 bases and J 5 bases; bases outside gene matches: 7. The CDR3 DNA sequence: TGCGCCAGCAGCGGGGAAAGGACAGGGGAGACCCAGTACTTC. Amino acids: CASSGERTGETQYF. Full variable domain (outside the CDR3, taken from reference TRBV5-1 and TRBJ2-5): KAGVTQTPRYLIKTRGQQVTLSCSPISGHRSVSWYQQTPGQGLQFLFEYFSETQRNKGNFPGRFSGRQFSNSRSEMNVSTLELGDSALYLCASSGERTGETQYFGPGTRLLVL.

The chain couples TRBV5-1 to TRBJ2-1; 10 bases are shared with TRBD2. Germline V gives CDR1 SGHRS, CDR2 YFSETQ. CDR3 length equals 14 residues. Trimming at V came to 4 bases and at J to 5 bases, leaving 3 bases not matched to a gene. CDR3 sequence reads: CASSSTSGDNEQFF. The CDR3 DNA reads TGCGCCAGCAGCAGCACTAGCGGGGACAATGAGCAGTTCTTC.